The next 22 T cell receptor beta chains were all read from a single sample in a study of CD8 T cells in ankylosing spondylitis. TCRdb re-called the 5' RACE reads through MiXCR, storing one row per CDR3 protein. This table holds about 460,000 distinct CDR3 sequences, over 4% found once. Study-wide results and caveats: Apparently characteristic of ankylosing spondylitis blood was a TCR beta motif (under ten highly homologous variants).

No antigen is known for these receptors. Sequenced sample: blood, either unsorted or a sorted T cell fraction (not recorded which). Receptors originate from a male donor with ankylosing spondylitis.

This clonotype was picked up many times. The chain employs TRBV12-3 or TRBV12-4 and TRBJ1-5; D uncertain. The CDR3 runs 14 residues. Trimming removed 7 bases from V and 1 base from J, with 11 bases in between. The CDR3 coding sequence is TGTGCCAGCAATGTCGACGGGAGCAATCAGCCCCAGCATTTT. It yields the protein CASNVDGSNQPQHF.

This clonotype was observed at least ten times. This chain links TRBV15 with TRBJ1-5; tentative D call: TRBD1 (6 bases). Germline-derived CDR1 and CDR2 are LNHNV and YYDKDF (reference sequence). Trimming pared 1 base from V and 6 bases from J, leaving 13 bases between. The length of the CDR3 is 15 residues. Here the CDR3 reads CATSRVYGGIQPQHF. The CDR3 region has the DNA TGTGCCACCAGCAGAGTCTACGGGGGCATTCAGCCCCAGCATTTT.

This clonotype was recorded many times. The chain combines TRBV28 with TRBJ2-7; TRBD1 agrees at 7 bases. Losses at the gene ends were 6 bases for V and 2 bases for J; bases not matched to a gene: 4. The CDR3 consists of 13 residues. The germline gives CDR1 MDHEN, CDR2 SYDVKM. In DNA form, the CDR3 reads TGTGCCAGCAGGACAGGGAACCCCTACGAGCAGTACTTC. This encodes CASRTGNPYEQYF.

There are many counts of this clonotype. This chain connects TRBV5-1 to TRBJ1-6, with 10 bases fitting TRBD1. The CDR3 covers 15 residues. Germline CDR1 reads SGHRS; CDR2 reads YFSETQ. Trimming took 0 bases from V and 10 from J; bases not matched to a gene: 4. CDR3 DNA sequence: TGCGCCAGCAGCTTGGAGGACAGGGGGAGATCACCCCTCCACTTT. The encoded protein is CASSLEDRGRSPLHF.

This clonotype has a count of ten or more. The chain combines TRBV28 with TRBJ2-7; D gene unclear. CDR1 is MDHEN, CDR2 SYDVKM, per germline. CDR3 length equals 14 residues. Trimming left V 1 base short and J 0 bases short, with 7 bases between. CDR3 region: CASSLYHTSYEQYF. The CDR3 DNA follows: TGTGCCAGCAGTTTATACCATACCTCCTACGAGCAGTACTTC.

This clonotype was found many times. The V and J genes are TRBV7-8 and TRBJ1-1; D is possibly TRBD1 (5 bases). Trimming shortened V by 5 bases and J by 8 bases, and 24 bases separated the two germline ends. Per the germline V gene, CDR1 is SGHVS and CDR2 is FQNEAQ. The CDR3 totals 16 residues. CDR3 region: CASSATSREAVKEAFF. As DNA, the CDR3 is TGTGCCAGCAGCGCCACCTCCAGGGAGGCAGTGAAAGAAGCTTTCTTT.

This clonotype appeared many times. CDR3 protein: CASSLAGRSNTGELFF. DNA for the CDR3: TGCGCCAGCAGCCTGGCGGGTAGATCGAACACCGGGGAGCTGTTTTTT. The rearrangement uses TRBV5-1 and TRBJ2-2, with D possibly being TRBD2 (5 bases). V was trimmed by 4 bases and J by 0 bases, leaving 13 bases between them. This CDR3 comprises 16 residues. Germline lookup yields CDR1 SGHRS and CDR2 YFSETQ.

This clonotype was seen a handful of times. This chain uses TRBV29-1 with TRBJ2-3, with unresolved D. V was clipped by 3 bases and J by 2 bases, with 9 bases between them. The CDR3 extends over 13 amino acids. Germline CDR1 SQVTM, CDR2 ANQGSEA. CDR3 nucleotide sequence: TGCAGCGTTGATAGACGGCACACAGATACGCAGTATTTT. Protein sequence: CSVDRRHTDTQYF.

In its sample, this clonotype was seen many times. The chain couples TRBV20-1 to TRBJ2-3; 7 bases align to TRBD1. Germline CDR1 DFQATT, CDR2 SNEGSKA (reference sequence). CDR3 length equals 14 residues. V lost 6 bases, J lost 4 bases, and 10 bases stayed unmatched. This chain's CDR3 is CSAIYGTAPDTQYF. For the CDR3, the DNA is TGCAGTGCAATTTACGGGACAGCCCCAGATACGCAGTATTTT.

This clonotype was found many times. CDR3 residues: CASSFALAKNIQYF. The CDR3 DNA follows: TGTGCCAGCAGTTTCGCCTTAGCCAAAAACATTCAGTACTTC. The J gene is TRBJ2-4, the V gene TRBV12-3 or TRBV12-4; D call uncertain. Trimming cost V 3 bases and J 0 bases, with 6 bases left between them. This CDR3 region has 14 residues.

This clonotype has a count of ten or more. CDR3 nucleotides: TGTGCCATCAGCATACAGGTCTTACCCCCCTCACCCCTCCACTTT. Translation: CAISIQVLPPSPLHF. This chain connects TRBV10-3 to TRBJ1-6; D is possibly TRBD1 (5 bases). Germline lookup yields CDR1 ENHRY and CDR2 SYGVKD. There are 15 residues in the CDR3. The V and J ends lost 6 bases and 10 bases respectively, with 19 bases between them.

This clonotype was seen ten or more times. Written as DNA, the CDR3 is TGCGCCAGCACCCTGACAGGGTTTCTAGAGACCCAGTACTTC. This encodes CASTLTGFLETQYF. The chain links TRBV5-1 to TRBJ2-5; 7 positions agree with TRBD1. The CDR3 consists of 14 residues. Germline assignment: CDR1 SGHRS and CDR2 YFSETQ. V was pared by 6 bases and J by 4 bases, with 9 bases of the junction left unmatched. The full variable domain, completed using reference TRBV5-1 and TRBJ2-5, is KAGVTQTPRYLIKTRGQQVTLSCSPISGHRSVSWYQQTPGQGLQFLFEYFSETQRNKGNFPGRFSGRQFSNSRSEMNVSTLELGDSALYLCASTLTGFLETQYFGPGTRLLVL.

There are many counts of this clonotype. V is TRBV12-3 or TRBV12-4 and J is TRBJ2-5, with D tentatively TRBD1 (6 bases). The V end was cut by 4 bases, the J end by 4 bases, with 13 bases between. The CDR3 contains 14 residues. The CDR3 reads CASSYRDIGETQYF. CDR3 nucleotide sequence: TGTGCCAGCAGTTACCGGGACATAGGAGAGACCCAGTACTTC.

Many counts were recorded for this clonotype. The V call is TRBV6-2 or TRBV6-3, the J call TRBJ2-1; D is unclear. From germline, CDR1 is MNHEY and CDR2 SVGEGT. There are 16 residues in the CDR3. The V and J ends lost 4 bases and 2 bases respectively, with 15 bases between them. The CDR3 sequence: CASSSNTRLPYNEQFF. The CDR3 DNA reads TGTGCCAGCAGTTCCAATACGAGGTTGCCCTACAATGAGCAGTTCTTC.

The chain carries TRBV7-9 and TRBJ2-5; weak D call: TRBD2 (5 bases). Per germline, CDR1 SEHNR and CDR2 FQNEAQ (reference sequence). The ends were cut back, 2 bases at V and 0 bases at J, with 7 bases in the middle. The CDR3 consists of 14 residues. CDR3 sequence reads: CASSLTRDQETQYF. The CDR3 DNA is TGTGCCAGCAGCTTAACTAGAGACCAAGAGACCCAGTACTTC.

In its sample, this clonotype was seen many times. V and J are TRBV6-1 and TRBJ2-7; D is possibly TRBD2 (5 bases). Germline CDR1 reads MNHNS; CDR2 reads SASEGT. The CDR3 covers 14 residues. Trimming pared 5 bases from V and 3 bases from J, leaving 14 bases between. CDR3 in amino acids: CASSLDGNHYEQYF. CDR3 in DNA: TGTGCCAGCAGTCTTGACGGGAACCACTACGAGCAGTACTTC.

This clonotype was seen more than once but under ten times. The V and J genes are TRBV6-2 or TRBV6-3 and TRBJ2-5, with unresolved D. CDR3 size: 12 residues. V dropped 2 bases and J dropped 5 bases, with 6 bases sitting between them. Germline-derived CDR1 and CDR2 are MNHEY and SVGEGT. In DNA form, the CDR3 reads TGTGCCAGCAGTTACCCCCCGGAGACCCAGTACTTC. Translating it yields CASSYPPETQYF.

This clonotype was observed at least ten times. V usage is TRBV5-1 and J usage is TRBJ2-1, with D possibly being TRBD1 (6 bases). There are 14 residues in the CDR3. Deletions cut 6 bases from V and 8 bases from J, with 18 bases between. CDR1 is SGHRS, CDR2 YFSETQ, per germline. CDR3 bases: TGCGCCAGCAAGAGATTCAGGGACACCGATGAGCAGTTCTTC. It specifies CASKRFRDTDEQFF.

This clonotype was seen many times. The chain recombines TRBV7-8 with TRBJ2-7; possible D gene TRBD1, 6 bases. V was pared by 5 bases and J by 2 bases, with 16 bases between. Germline assignment: CDR1 SGHVS and CDR2 FQNEAQ. The length of the CDR3 is 15 residues. CDR3 DNA sequence: TGTGCCAGCAGCCCACAGGGCCCGCTCCCCTACGAGCAGTACTTC. This encodes CASSPQGPLPYEQYF.

This clonotype was seen at least ten times. The chain is built from TRBV5-5 and TRBJ1-5; D is unresolved. The V end was cut by 4 bases, the J end by 5 bases, with 10 bases between. In germline, CDR1 is SGHKS, CDR2 YYEKEE (reference sequence). CDR3 length equals 13 residues. The CDR3 sequence: CASSLRLDQPQHF. In nucleotides, the CDR3 is TGTGCCAGCAGCCTCAGGCTAGATCAGCCCCAGCATTTT.

This clonotype showed up many times. The chain employs TRBV12-3 or TRBV12-4 and TRBJ2-2, with D perhaps matching TRBD1 (5 bases). Trimming took 5 bases from V and 7 from J, leaving 14 bases between them. The CDR3 is made up of 14 amino acids. This chain's CDR3 is CASSILLGVGELFF. CDR3 coding DNA: TGTGCCAGCAGTATCCTCCTAGGGGTCGGGGAGCTGTTTTTT.

This clonotype was detected many times. V and J are TRBV29-1 and TRBJ1-1; D is ambiguous. CDR3 length: 12 residues. Per germline, CDR1 SQVTM and CDR2 ANQGSEA. The DNA of the CDR3 is TGCAGATTCCTGGGCGGGAACACTGAAGCTTTCTTT. It is translated as CRFLGGNTEAFF.